These T cell receptor beta chains were read from a single sample in a study of blood T cell repertoires in COVID-19. The method was immunoSEQ multiplex PCR; TCRdb's version includes in-frame clones alone and lacks a portion of them. The sample lists roughly 350,000 clones; roughly 90% were seen once. The sequenced sample was peripheral blood. These receptors all stem from a woman aged 45-59 years with active or convalescent COVID-19. Both conserved end residues are part of each CDR3.

J gene,V gene,CDR3 protein
TRBJ1-5,TRBV6-2/TRBV6-3,CASSYYGLNQPQHF
TRBJ2-7,TRBV7-9,CASSPTGLREQYF
TRBJ1-5,TRBV6-5,CASSLTGNNQPQHF
TRBJ2-3,TRBV18,CASSPAASRGTYF
TRBJ2-5,TRBV28,CASSLGGSSQYF
TRBJ2-5,TRBV29-1,CSVGREGETQYF
TRBJ2-5,TRBV5-1,CASSLSGSFQETQYF
TRBJ2-1,TRBV6-5,CASSPTSGSYNEQFF
TRBJ2-5,TRBV5-4,CASSFYSGEETQYF
TRBJ2-1,TRBV4-2,CASSQGTSGGAVEQFF
TRBJ1-4,TRBV18,CASSGQFLNEKLFF
TRBJ2-5,TRBV5-1,CASSLGLAGGQETQYF
TRBJ2-1,TRBV5-1,CASSLASGTYNEQFF
TRBJ2-5,TRBV2,CASSERGAETQYF
TRBJ2-7,TRBV27,CASSLVTGQGAYEQYF
TRBJ2-5,TRBV30,CAWSVPWTGAGETQYF
TRBJ1-5,TRBV4-3,CASSQDGRGSQPQHF
TRBJ2-3,TRBV6-5,CASSYLLADTQYF
TRBJ1-1,TRBV19,CASRYQGEAFF
TRBJ2-2,TRBV9,CASSVQGVAGELFF
TRBJ2-3,TRBV5-5,CASSLEFGLAGATSTDTQYF
TRBJ1-6,TRBV13,CASSFSGSPLHF
TRBJ1-1,TRBV14,CASSQLTGLNTEAFF
TRBJ1-1,TRBV3-1/TRBV3-2,CASSHGQGFTEAFF
TRBJ1-2,TRBV5-1,CASSLGGQGSYGYTF
TRBJ2-7,TRBV9,CASSAGTVNYEQYF
TRBJ2-1,TRBV19,CASSMNPTRGYNEQFF
TRBJ2-1,TRBV5-1,CASSYSGGSINEQFF
TRBJ2-3,TRBV7-2,CASSLWGGRGASTDTQYF
TRBJ2-7,TRBV7-2,CASLDSGTSYEQYF
TRBJ2-5,TRBV6-2/TRBV6-3,CASSQPGLAGETQYF
TRBJ1-5,TRBV18,CASSSGTGIGNQPQHF
TRBJ1-1,TRBV10-3,CATTGGTGENTEAFF
TRBJ2-1,TRBV7-9,CASSQLNEQFF
TRBJ2-7,TRBV6-1,CASSDPLTRESYEQYF
TRBJ2-5,TRBV19,CASSNPGRQETQYF
TRBJ1-1,TRBV7-3,CASSLGGQLNTEAFF